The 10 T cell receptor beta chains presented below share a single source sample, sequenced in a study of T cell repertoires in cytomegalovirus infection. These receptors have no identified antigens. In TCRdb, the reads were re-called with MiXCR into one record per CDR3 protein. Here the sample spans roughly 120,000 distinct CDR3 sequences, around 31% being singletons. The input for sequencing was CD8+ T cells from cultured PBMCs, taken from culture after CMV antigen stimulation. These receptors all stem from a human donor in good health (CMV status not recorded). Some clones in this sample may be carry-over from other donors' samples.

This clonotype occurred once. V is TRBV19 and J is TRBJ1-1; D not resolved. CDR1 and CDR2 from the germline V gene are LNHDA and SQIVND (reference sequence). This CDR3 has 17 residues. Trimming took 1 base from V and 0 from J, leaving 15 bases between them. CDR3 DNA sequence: TGTGCCAGTAGTATAGGGGCAGAGGAGGGAATGAACACTGAAGCTTTCTTT. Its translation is CASSIGAEEGMNTEAFF.

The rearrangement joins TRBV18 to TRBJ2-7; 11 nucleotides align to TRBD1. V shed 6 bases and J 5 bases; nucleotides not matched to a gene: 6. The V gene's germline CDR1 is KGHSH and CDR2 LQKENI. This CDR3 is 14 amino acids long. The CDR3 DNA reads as TGTGCCAGCTCCGGGACAGGGGGTTCTGACGAGCAGTACTTC. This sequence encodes CASSGTGGSDEQYF.

In nucleotides, the CDR3 is TGTGCCAGCAGCCAAGCGACTAGCGGGGGCGCTCCCTACAATGAGCAGTTCTTC. Protein sequence: CASSQATSGGAPYNEQFF. J is TRBJ2-1 and V is TRBV3-1, with 12 bases identical to TRBD2. This CDR3 spans 18 amino acids. Germline V gene data show CDR1 as LGHDT and CDR2 as YNNKEL (reference sequence). The ends lost 1 base at V and 2 bases at J; junction bases unmatched: 6.

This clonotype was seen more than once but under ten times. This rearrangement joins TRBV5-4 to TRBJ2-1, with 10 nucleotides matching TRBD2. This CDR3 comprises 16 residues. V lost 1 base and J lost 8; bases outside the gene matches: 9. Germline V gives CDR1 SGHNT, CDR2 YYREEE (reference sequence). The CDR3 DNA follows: TGTGCCAGCAGCTTGAGAAGCGGGGGGGCCGCCTATGAGCAGTTCTTC. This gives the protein CASSLRSGGAAYEQFF.

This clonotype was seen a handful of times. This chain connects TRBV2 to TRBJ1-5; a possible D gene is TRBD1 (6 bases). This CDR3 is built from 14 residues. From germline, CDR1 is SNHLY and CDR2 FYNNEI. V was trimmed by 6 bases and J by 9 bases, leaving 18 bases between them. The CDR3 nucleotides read TGTGCCAGCAGACCGACAGGCACCTCGGGGCCCCAGCATTTT. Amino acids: CASRPTGTSGPQHF.

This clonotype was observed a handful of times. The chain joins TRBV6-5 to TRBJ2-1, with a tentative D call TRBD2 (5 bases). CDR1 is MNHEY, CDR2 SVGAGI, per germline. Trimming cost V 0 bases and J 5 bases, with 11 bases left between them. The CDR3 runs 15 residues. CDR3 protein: CASSYSLSGNNEQFF. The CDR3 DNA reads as TGTGCCAGCAGTTACTCTCTCAGCGGTAACAATGAGCAGTTCTTC.

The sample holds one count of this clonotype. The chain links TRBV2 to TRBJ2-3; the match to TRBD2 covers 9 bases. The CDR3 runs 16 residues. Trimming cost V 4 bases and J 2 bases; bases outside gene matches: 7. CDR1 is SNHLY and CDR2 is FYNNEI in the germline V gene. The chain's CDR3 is CASSAGLAGNTDTQYF. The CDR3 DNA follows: TGTGCCAGCAGTGCGGGGCTAGCGGGGAACACAGATACGCAGTATTTT.

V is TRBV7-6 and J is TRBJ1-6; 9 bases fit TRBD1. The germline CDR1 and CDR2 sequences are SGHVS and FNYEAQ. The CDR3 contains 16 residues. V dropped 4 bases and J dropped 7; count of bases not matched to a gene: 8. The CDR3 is CASSSYSDRGNSPLHF. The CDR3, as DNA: TGTGCCAGCAGCTCGTATTCGGACAGGGGAAATTCACCCCTCCACTTT.

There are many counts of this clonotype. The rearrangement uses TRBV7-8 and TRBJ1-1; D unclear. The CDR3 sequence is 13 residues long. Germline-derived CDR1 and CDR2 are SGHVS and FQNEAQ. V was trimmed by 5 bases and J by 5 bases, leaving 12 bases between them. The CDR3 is CASSPSGTTEAFF. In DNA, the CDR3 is TGTGCCAGCAGCCCCTCGGGAACTACTGAAGCTTTCTTT.

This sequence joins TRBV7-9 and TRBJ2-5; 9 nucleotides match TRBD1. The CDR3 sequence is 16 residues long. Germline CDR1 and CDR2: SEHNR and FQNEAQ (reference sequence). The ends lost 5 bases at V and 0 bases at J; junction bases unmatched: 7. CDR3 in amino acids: CASSPWTGEDQETQYF. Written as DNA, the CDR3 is TGTGCCAGCAGCCCCTGGACAGGGGAAGACCAAGAGACCCAGTACTTC.